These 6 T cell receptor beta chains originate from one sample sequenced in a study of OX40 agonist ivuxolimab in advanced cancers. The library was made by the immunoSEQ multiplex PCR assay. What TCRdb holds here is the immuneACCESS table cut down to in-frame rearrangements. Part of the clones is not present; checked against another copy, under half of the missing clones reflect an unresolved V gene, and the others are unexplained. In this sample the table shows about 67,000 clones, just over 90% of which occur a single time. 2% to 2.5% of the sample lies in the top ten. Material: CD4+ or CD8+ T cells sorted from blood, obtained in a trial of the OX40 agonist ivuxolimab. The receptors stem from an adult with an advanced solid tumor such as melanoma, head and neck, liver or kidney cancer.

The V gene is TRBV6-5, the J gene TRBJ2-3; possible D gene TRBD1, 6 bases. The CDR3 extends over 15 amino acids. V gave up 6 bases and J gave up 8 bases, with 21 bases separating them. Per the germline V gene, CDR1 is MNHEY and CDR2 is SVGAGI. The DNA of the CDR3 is TGTGCCAGCAGCCGAGGGGGACGGGACCTCCGTACGCAGTATTTT. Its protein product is CASSRGGRDLRTQYF.

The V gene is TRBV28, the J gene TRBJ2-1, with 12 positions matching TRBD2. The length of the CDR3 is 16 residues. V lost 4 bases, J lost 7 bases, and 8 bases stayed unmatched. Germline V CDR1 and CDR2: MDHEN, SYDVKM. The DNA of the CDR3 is TGTGCCAGCAGTTCCGACCTAGCGGGAGGGGTAAATGAGCAGTTCTTC. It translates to CASSSDLAGGVNEQFF.

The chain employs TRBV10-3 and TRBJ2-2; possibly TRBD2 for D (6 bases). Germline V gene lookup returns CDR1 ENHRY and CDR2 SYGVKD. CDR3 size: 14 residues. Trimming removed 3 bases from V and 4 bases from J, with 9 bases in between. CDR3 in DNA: TGTGCCATCAGTGACGGGACTCGCACCGGGGAGCTGTTTTTT. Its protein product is CAISDGTRTGELFF.

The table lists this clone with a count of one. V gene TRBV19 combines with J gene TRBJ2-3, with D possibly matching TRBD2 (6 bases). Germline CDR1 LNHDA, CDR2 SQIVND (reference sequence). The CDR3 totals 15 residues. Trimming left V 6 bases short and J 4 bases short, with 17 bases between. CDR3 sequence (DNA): TGTGCCAGTAGCATCCCCCGGGGGTCGGCAGATACGCAGTATTTT. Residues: CASSIPRGSADTQYF.

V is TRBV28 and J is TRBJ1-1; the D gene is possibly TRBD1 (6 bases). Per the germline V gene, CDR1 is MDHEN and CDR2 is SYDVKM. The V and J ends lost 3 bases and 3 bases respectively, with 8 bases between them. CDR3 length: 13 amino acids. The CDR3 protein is CASSFTGYTEAFF. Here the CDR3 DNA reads TGTGCCAGCAGTTTTACAGGGTACACTGAAGCTTTCTTT.

In DNA form, the CDR3 reads TGTGCCAGCAGCGAACGGGGCGGGACAGGAGGATACGAGCAGTACTTC. This gives the protein CASSERGGTGGYEQYF. This rearrangement joins TRBV14 to TRBJ2-7; 8 positions match TRBD1. Germline V gene data show CDR1 as SGHDN and CDR2 as FVKESK. Trimming at V came to 5 bases and at J to 4 bases, leaving 13 bases not matched to a gene. The CDR3 totals 16 residues.